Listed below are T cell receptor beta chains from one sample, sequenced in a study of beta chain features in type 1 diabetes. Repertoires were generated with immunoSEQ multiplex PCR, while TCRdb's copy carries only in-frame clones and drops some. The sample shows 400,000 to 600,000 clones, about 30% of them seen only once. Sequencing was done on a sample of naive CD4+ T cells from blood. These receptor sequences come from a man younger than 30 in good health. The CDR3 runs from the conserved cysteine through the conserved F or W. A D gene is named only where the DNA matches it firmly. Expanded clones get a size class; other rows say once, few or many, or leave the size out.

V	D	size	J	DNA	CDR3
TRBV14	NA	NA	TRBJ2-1	TGTGCCAGCAGCCAAGAGTTACGCTCCTACAATGAGCAGTTCTTC	CASSQELRSYNEQFF
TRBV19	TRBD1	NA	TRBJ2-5	TGTGCCAGTTTGGACAGGGGGCAAAAGACCCAGTACTTC	CASLDRGQKTQYF
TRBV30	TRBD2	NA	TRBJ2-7	TGTGCCTGGAGCCTAGCGGGGCCCTACGAGCAGTACTTC	CAWSLAGPYEQYF
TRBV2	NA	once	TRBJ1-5	TGTGCCAGCAGTGACAATTATAGCAATCAGCCCCAGCATTTT	CASSDNYSNQPQHF
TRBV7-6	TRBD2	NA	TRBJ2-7	TGTGCCAGCAGCCCCTTACCTAGCGGAAGCTACGAGCAGTACTTC	CASSPLPSGSYEQYF
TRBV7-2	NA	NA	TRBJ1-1	TGTGCCAGCAGCTTCAGGGTGGATACTGAAGCTTTCTTT	CASSFRVDTEAFF
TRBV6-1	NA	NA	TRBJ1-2	TGTGCCAGCAGTGCCCGGACAGCCTACTATGGCTACACCTTC	CASSARTAYYGYTF
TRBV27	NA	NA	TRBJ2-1	TGTGCCAGCAAAGGGACACCCTCCTACAATGAGCAGTTCTTC	CASKGTPSYNEQFF
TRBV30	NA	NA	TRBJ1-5	TGTGCCTGGAGTGCCGGGGCCCGGGGTCAGCCCCAGCATTTT	CAWSAGARGQPQHF
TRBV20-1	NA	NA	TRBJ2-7	TGCAGTGCTAGAGGAGACGCCGCCCAGTACTTC	CSARGDAAQYF
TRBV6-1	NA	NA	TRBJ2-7	TGTGCCACCAGGCTAGGGGTGACCTACGAGCAGTACTTC	CATRLGVTYEQYF
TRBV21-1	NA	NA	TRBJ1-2	TGTGCCAGCAGGGGCCCTTGCACCGGGTTCTATGGCTACACCTTC	CASRGPCTGFYGYTF
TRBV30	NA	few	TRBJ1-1	TGTGCCTGGAGTGTAGGTGGGGATACTGAAGCTTTCTTT	CAWSVGGDTEAFF
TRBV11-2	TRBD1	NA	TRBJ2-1	TGTGCCAGCAGCGTAACAGGGGTACCCTTGGGTGAGCAGTTCTTC	CASSVTGVPLGEQFF
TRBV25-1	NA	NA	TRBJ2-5	TGTGCCAGCAGTGAATTCCGTACAGGGCGAGGGGAGACCCAGTACTTC	CASSEFRTGRGETQYF
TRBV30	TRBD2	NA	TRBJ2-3	TGTGCCTGGAACCGACTAGCGGGAGGTATGGATACGCAGTATTTT	CAWNRLAGGMDTQYF
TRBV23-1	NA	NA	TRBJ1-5	TGCGCCAGCAGTCTACGACAGCCCCAGCATTTT	CASSLRQPQHF
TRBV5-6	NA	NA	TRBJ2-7	TGTGCCAGCAGCCGGACCAATGGGGCCGAGCAGTACTTC	CASSRTNGAEQYF
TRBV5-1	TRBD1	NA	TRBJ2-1	TGCGCCAGCTCGGAAGGACAGGGGGTAGGTGAGCAGTTCTTC	CASSEGQGVGEQFF
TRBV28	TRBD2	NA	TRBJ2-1	TGTGCCAGCAGCACTAGCGAGACAGACTACAATGAGCAGTTCTTC	CASSTSETDYNEQFF
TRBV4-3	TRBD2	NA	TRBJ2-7	TGCGCCAGCAGCCAGGAAGCTAGCGGGAGTTCCGAGCAGTACTTC	CASSQEASGSSEQYF
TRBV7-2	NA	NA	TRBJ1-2	TGTGCCAGCAGCTTACGGGGGCCCTATGGCTACACCTTC	CASSLRGPYGYTF
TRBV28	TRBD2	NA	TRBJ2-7	TGTGCCAGCAGCCCCCTTGGACTAGCGTACTCCTACGAGCAGTACTTC	CASSPLGLAYSYEQYF
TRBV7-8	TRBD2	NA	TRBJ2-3	TGTGCCAGCAGCTTAGCGAAGACTAGCGGGAGGGCTCTGGGCACAGATACGCAGTATTTT	CASSLAKTSGRALGTDTQYF
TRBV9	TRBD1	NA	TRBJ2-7	TGTGCCAGCAGCGTCGGACAGGGCGACTACGAGCAGTACTTC	CASSVGQGDYEQYF
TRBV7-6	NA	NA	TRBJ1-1	TGTGCCAGCAGCTCACAGACAGGGAACACTGAAGCTTTCTTT	CASSSQTGNTEAFF
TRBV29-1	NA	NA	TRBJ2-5	TGCAGCGTTGCAAGGTCAACAGGCGAACAGTACTTC	CSVARSTGEQYF
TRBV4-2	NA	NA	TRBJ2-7	TGTGCCAGCAGCCCGGAGCGGTTAGGGGGCTACGAGCAGTACTTC	CASSPERLGGYEQYF
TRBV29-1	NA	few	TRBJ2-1	TGCAGCGTTGAAGTGGATCGCGGGGCCCACGGCAATGAGCAGTTCTTC	CSVEVDRGAHGNEQFF